This T cell receptor (beta chain) was obtained from a study of blood T cell repertoires in COVID-19. The CDR3 covers 16 residues. The V gene's germline CDR1 is MNHNY and CDR2 SVGAGI (reference sequence). With V trimmed by 6 bases and J by 1 base, 11 bases remained unmatched. Libraries were prepared by immunoSEQ multiplex PCR; TCRdb keeps only in-frame clonotypes and omits some of them. The sample lists 190,000 or so clones; around 87% were seen once. The V call is TRBV6-6, the J call TRBJ1-1; 7 bases align to TRBD1. The specimen was peripheral blood. The clonotype comes from a man in his forties with active or convalescent COVID-19. CDR3 DNA: TGTGCCAGCAGCCATACTCAGGGGGTAGGGAACACTGAAGCTTTCTTT. Translated: CASSHTQGVGNTEAFF.